The present T cell receptor beta chain was sequenced within a study of OX40 agonist ivuxolimab in advanced cancers. As for the study in general: At 0.01 to 10 mg/kg, ivuxolimab was administered intravenously to patients every 2 weeks. Mean age roughly 65 years, range about 23 to 80; 82.7% male. Partial responses were achieved by three patients, of whom one had hepatocellular carcinoma and two had cutaneous melanoma. Study results and caveats: Specificity for antigen went undetermined in the expanded peripheral T cells.

With respect to this clone: Its antigen is unidentified.

Sequencing used immunoSEQ multiplex PCR; TCRdb keeps in-frame clones, though not all of them. The sample shows roughly 12,000 clones, approximately 86% of them seen only once. The CDR3 loop spans 16 amino acids. V dropped 4 bases and J dropped 0 bases, with 14 bases sitting between them. The chain joins TRBV5-3 to TRBJ2-1; no clear D. TRBV5-3 is reported as an ORF; its role is uncertain. Specimen: CD4+ or CD8+ T cells sorted from blood, collected in a trial of the OX40 agonist ivuxolimab. The clonotype was recovered from an adult with an advanced solid tumor such as melanoma, head and neck, liver or kidney cancer. CDR3 amino acids: CARSPNSPSSYNEQFF. DNA of the CDR3: TGTGCCAGAAGCCCTAACTCTCCTAGCTCCTACAATGAGCAGTTCTTC.